A single sample is the source of the 17 T cell receptor beta chains below, sequenced in a study of T cell clonotyping in hematopoietic cell transplantation. Described time point: recipient sample about 28 days before transplant, after cytoreduction. The repertoire was sequenced with immunoSEQ multiplex PCR; TCRdb's copy has only in-frame clones and lacks some. This table has approximately 50,000 clones, 65% to 90% appearing once. Sequenced here: peripheral blood mononuclear cells, sampled before stem cell transplant. These receptors were obtained from a man in his 60s with biphenotypic leukemia. Some clones in this sample may be carry-over from other donors' samples.

V is TRBV5-1 and J is TRBJ2-3; D perhaps matches TRBD2 (5 bases). This CDR3 region has 15 residues. The V end lost 3 bases, the J end lost 2 bases, and 13 bases lay between the germline ends. The germline CDR1 and CDR2 sequences are SGHRS and YFSETQ. The CDR3 coding sequence is TGCGCCAGCAGCTACCGGGATGGCTTCACAGATACGCAGTATTTT. Its translation is CASSYRDGFTDTQYF. The full variable domain, with the rest looked up from reference TRBV5-1 and TRBJ2-3, is KAGVTQTPRYLIKTRGQQVTLSCSPISGHRSVSWYQQTPGQGLQFLFEYFSETQRNKGNFPGRFSGRQFSNSRSEMNVSTLELGDSALYLCASSYRDGFTDTQYFGPGTRLTVL.

This clone was detected a few times. The J gene is TRBJ1-5, the V gene TRBV5-7, with D unclear. TRBV5-7 is recorded as an ORF, its role being uncertain. CDR3 length: 16 residues. Trimming took 1 base from V and 5 from J, leaving 16 bases between them. The CDR3 loop is CASSLFGMRVYQPQHF. The CDR3 coding sequence is TGTGCCAGCAGCTTGTTTGGAATGAGAGTTTATCAGCCCCAGCATTTT.

The CDR3 nucleotides read TGTGCCAGCAGCTTCGGGGGAGGCTACGAGCAGTACTTC. It yields the protein CASSFGGGYEQYF. The gene calls are TRBV7-2 and TRBJ2-7, with D perhaps matching TRBD2 (6 bases). Between the trimmed V and J ends, which lost 3 bases and 3 bases, there was a span of 9 bases. Germline V lookup: CDR1 SGHTA, CDR2 FQGNSA. This CDR3 region has 13 residues.

The chain couples TRBV29-1 to TRBJ1-1; D is unclear. The CDR3 has 11 amino acids. Germline CDR1 reads SQVTM; CDR2 reads ANQGSEA. Trimming shortened V by 4 bases and J by 6 bases, and 9 bases separated the two germline ends. The CDR3 nucleotides read TGCAGCGTTGGTTTGCTCGCTGAAGCTTTCTTT. Amino acid sequence: CSVGLLAEAFF.

The chain couples TRBV2 to TRBJ1-3; no firm D call. Germline V gene data show CDR1 as SNHLY and CDR2 as FYNNEI. V lost 5 bases, J lost 7 bases, and 9 bases lay in between. There are 12 residues in the CDR3. The CDR3 region has the DNA TGTGCCAGCAGTTTAACGATGAACACCATATATTTT. This encodes CASSLTMNTIYF. Looking up the rest from reference TRBV2 and TRBJ1-3 gives the full variable domain: EPEVTQTPSHQVTQMGQEVILRCVPISNHLYFYWYRQILGQKVEFLVSFYNNEISEKSEIFDDQFSVERPDGSNFTLKIRSTKLEDSAMYFCASSLTMNTIYFGEGSWLTVV.

The V and J genes are TRBV29-1 and TRBJ2-2; a possible D gene is TRBD2 (5 bases). The germline V gene encodes CDR1 SQVTM and CDR2 ANQGSEA. CDR3 length: 13 amino acids. V was cut by 3 bases and J by 4 bases, with 9 bases left in between. The chain's CDR3 is CSVDGSITGELFF. The CDR3 bases are TGCAGCGTTGATGGGAGTATCACCGGGGAGCTGTTTTTT.

The rearrangement joins TRBV6-5 to TRBJ2-7; D is perhaps TRBD1 or TRBD2 (5 bases each). The length of the CDR3 is 15 residues. The ends were cut back, 5 bases at V and 2 bases at J, with 16 bases in the middle. Per the germline V gene, CDR1 is MNHEY and CDR2 is SVGAGI. In DNA form, the CDR3 reads TGTGCCAGCAGTAGTACCCCGGGACGACCCTACGAGCAGTACTTC. Protein product: CASSSTPGRPYEQYF.

The CDR3 reads CASSLDRTDMNTEAFF. CDR3 nucleotides: TGCGCCAGCAGCTTGGATAGGACAGATATGAACACTGAAGCTTTCTTT. The chain recombines TRBV5-1 with TRBJ1-1; TRBD1 is a possible D gene (6 bases). V lost 0 bases to trimming and J lost 0 bases, with 12 bases between them. Per germline, CDR1 SGHRS and CDR2 YFSETQ. The CDR3 is made up of 16 amino acids.

This chain joins TRBV19 and TRBJ2-7; D gene ambiguous. CDR1 and CDR2 from the germline V gene are LNHDA and SQIVND (reference sequence). This CDR3 has 14 residues. V was shortened by 5 bases and J by 0 bases, with 11 bases between the two germline ends. The CDR3 spells CASSPGPSSYEQYF. Written as DNA, the CDR3 is TGTGCCAGTAGTCCCGGGCCAAGCTCCTACGAGCAGTACTTC.

The chain combines TRBV4-1 with TRBJ2-7; 9 positions agree with TRBD1. The CDR3 is 13 residues long. The V segment lost 4 bases and the J segment 7 bases; nucleotides outside the gene matches: 5. From germline, CDR1 is MGHRA and CDR2 YSYEKL. CDR3 loop: CASSLDRGWEQYF. CDR3 coding DNA: TGCGCCAGCAGCCTCGACAGGGGGTGGGAGCAGTACTTC.

This clone was seen only a few times. This chain uses TRBV9 with TRBJ2-7, with TRBD2 as a possible D gene (6 bases). V was pared by 0 bases and J by 3 bases, with 10 bases between. The CDR3 spans 14 residues. Germline loops: CDR1 SGDLS, CDR2 YYNGEE. The CDR3 nucleotides read TGTGCCAGCAGCGTAGGCGGGAACAACTACGAGCAGTACTTC. The encoded protein is CASSVGGNNYEQYF.

The chain employs TRBV10-3 and TRBJ2-5; D gene uncertain. Trimming took 0 bases from V and 2 from J, leaving 10 bases between them. The germline V gene has CDR1 ENHRY and CDR2 SYGVKD. There are 15 residues in the CDR3. The CDR3 coding sequence is TGTGCCATCAGTGAGTCGACTCCCAGGCAAGAGACCCAGTACTTC. Residues: CAISESTPRQETQYF.

The genes are TRBV4-2 and TRBJ2-3; D is ambiguous. This CDR3 spans 13 amino acids. With 3 bases removed from V and 4 bases from J, the gap between germline ends came to 8 bases. Germline V gene lookup returns CDR1 LGHNA and CDR2 YNFKEQ. The DNA for the CDR3 is TGTGCCAGCAGCCAGGAACGGGCAGATACGCAGTATTTT. The encoded protein is CASSQERADTQYF.

The chain employs TRBV14 and TRBJ1-1, with D unresolved. This CDR3 has 13 residues. From germline, CDR1 is SGHDN and CDR2 FVKESK. The V and J ends lost 4 bases and 3 bases respectively, with 9 bases between them. In nucleotides, the CDR3 is TGTGCCAGCAGCCGAGGGATTGACACTGAAGCTTTCTTT. It yields the protein CASSRGIDTEAFF. The whole variable domain, filled in from reference TRBV14 and TRBJ1-1, reads EAGVTQFPSHSVIEKGQTVTLRCDPISGHDNLYWYRRVMGKEIKFLLHFVKESKQDESGMPNNRFLAERTGGTYSTLKVQPAELEDSGVYFCASSRGIDTEAFFGQGTRLTVV.

The rearrangement uses TRBV7-8 and TRBJ1-5; D is perhaps TRBD1 (6 bases). Germline V lookup: CDR1 SGHVS, CDR2 FQNEAQ. The CDR3 has 16 residues. V shed 3 bases and J shed 2 bases, with 14 bases lying between them. CDR3 residues: CASSLGGRNGNQPQHF. The CDR3 DNA reads TGTGCCAGCAGCTTGGGGGGGCGTAATGGCAATCAGCCCCAGCATTTT.

The gene calls are TRBV7-2 and TRBJ2-3, with 7 bases identical to TRBD2. The junction had 10 bases not matched to a gene; V was cut back by 2 bases and J by 8 bases. Germline V gives CDR1 SGHTA, CDR2 FQGNSA. This CDR3 has 15 residues. The CDR3 nucleotides read TGTGCCAGCAGCTTAACCAGGACTAGAGGCGTTACGCAGTATTTT. It codes for CASSLTRTRGVTQYF.

The chain combines TRBV28 with TRBJ2-7; D unresolved. V was cut by 7 bases and J by 2 bases, with 9 bases left in between. Looked up from germline, CDR1 is MDHEN and CDR2 is SYDVKM. CDR3 length: 12 residues. The CDR3: CASMQAPYEQYF. CDR3 in DNA: TGTGCCAGCATGCAGGCCCCCTACGAGCAGTACTTC.